The text below deals with one T cell receptor (beta chain). These data are taken from a study of blood T cell repertoires in COVID-19. CDR3 length: 15 residues. From germline, CDR1 is MDHEN and CDR2 SYDVKM. With V trimmed by 7 bases and J by 1 base, 7 bases remained unmatched. Method: immunoSEQ multiplex PCR; TCRdb's copy keeps in-frame clones and lacks some. The sample gives 200,000 to 250,000 clones, 82% of which show up once; around 3.3% is in the top ten. The source of this sequence is a woman of 80 years or more with acute or convalescent COVID-19. Specimen: peripheral blood. The chain carries TRBV28 and TRBJ2-3; 8 bases map to TRBD1. CDR3 loop: CASTLGGQGTDTQYF. In nucleotides, the CDR3 is TGTGCCAGCACCCTGGGGGGACAGGGCACAGATACGCAGTATTTT.